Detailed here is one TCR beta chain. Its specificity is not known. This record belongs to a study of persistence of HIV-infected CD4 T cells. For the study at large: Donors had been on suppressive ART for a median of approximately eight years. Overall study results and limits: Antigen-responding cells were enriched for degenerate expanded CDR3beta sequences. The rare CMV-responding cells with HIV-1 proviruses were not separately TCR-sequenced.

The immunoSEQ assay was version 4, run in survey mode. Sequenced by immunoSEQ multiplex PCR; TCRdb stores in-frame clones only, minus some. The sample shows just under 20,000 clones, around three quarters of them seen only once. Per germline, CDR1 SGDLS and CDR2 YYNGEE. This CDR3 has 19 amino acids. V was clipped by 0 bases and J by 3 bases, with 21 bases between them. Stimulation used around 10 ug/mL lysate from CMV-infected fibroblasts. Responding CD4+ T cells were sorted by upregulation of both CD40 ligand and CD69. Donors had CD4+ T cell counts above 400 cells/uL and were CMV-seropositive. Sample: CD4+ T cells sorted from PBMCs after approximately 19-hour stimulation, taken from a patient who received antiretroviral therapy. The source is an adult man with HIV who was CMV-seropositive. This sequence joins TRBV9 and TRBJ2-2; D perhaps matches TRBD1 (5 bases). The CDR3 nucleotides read TGTGCCAGCAGCGTAGGTTGGCCAGGGAAGGTCGTCGACACCGGGGAGCTGTTTTTT. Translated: CASSVGWPGKVVDTGELFF.